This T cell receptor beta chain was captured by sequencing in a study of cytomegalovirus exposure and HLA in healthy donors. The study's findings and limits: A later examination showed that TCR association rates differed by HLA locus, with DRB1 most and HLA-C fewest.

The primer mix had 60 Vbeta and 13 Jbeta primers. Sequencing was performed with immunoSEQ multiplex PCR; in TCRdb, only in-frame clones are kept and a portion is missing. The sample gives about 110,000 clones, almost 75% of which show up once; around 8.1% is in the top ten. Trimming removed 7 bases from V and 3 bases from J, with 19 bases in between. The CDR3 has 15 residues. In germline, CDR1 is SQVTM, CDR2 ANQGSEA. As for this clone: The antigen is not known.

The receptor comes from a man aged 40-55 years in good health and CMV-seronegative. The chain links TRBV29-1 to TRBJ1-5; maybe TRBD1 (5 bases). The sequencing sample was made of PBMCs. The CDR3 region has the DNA TGCAGCGCATCGAAGGGGTTTATTGACAATCAGCCCCAGCATTTT. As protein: CSASKGFIDNQPQHF.